Detailed here is one T cell receptor (beta chain). Its antigen is not yet known. No much larger clone is present one base from it, and per-base qualities are unavailable. The data stem from a study of PD-L1 blockade in urothelial cancer (dated by TCRdb to 2016 to 2017). With respect to the entire study: All patients started therapy around 2014 and received atezolizumab 1,200 mg intravenously every 3 weeks. Pretreatment tumor samples, along with matched peripheral blood serially collected before and after atezolizumab treatment, were subjected to TCR sequencing. Blood samples were analyzed 3 weeks after the start of treatment (second dose) and 6 weeks after the start of treatment. Progression-free survival longer than 6 months counted as durable clinical benefit, and TCR features were additionally tested against both progression-free and overall survival. Blood samples yielded a median of around 150,000 T cells and more than 80,000 unique TCRs, with median clonality roughly 0.085. Patients had an ECOG performance status of 0 or 1 and had received between 0 and 3 prior chemotherapy regimens. Twenty-five of 29 patients were identified as males with urothelial cancer of bladder origin, and a prior smoking history was reported by 18 of 29 patients. Some 30 patients had pretreatment blood TCR-seq, some 25 had at least one posttreatment blood collection, and some 25 had tumor TCR-seq. In the same patients, pretreatment tumors underwent whole exome sequencing and RNA sequencing in addition to TCR sequencing. Nine patients achieved durable clinical benefit and approximately 20 did not. An exploratory multi-omic analysis was conducted of the somatic, immune and clinical correlates of response to PD-L1 blockade with atezolizumab in urothelial cancer.

In the germline V gene, CDR1 corresponds to SGHDT and CDR2 to YYEEEE. There are 15 amino acids in the CDR3, from cysteine to phenylalanine inclusive. The only DNA kept is the CDR3, 45 bases in frame from the first base. Trimming takes 3 bases off V and 2 bases off J; junction bases not matched to a gene: 7. The intended sense of this specimen's time point label: peripheral blood 6 weeks after treatment start. A total of 29 patients with locally advanced or metastatic urothelial carcinoma, treated at Memorial Sloan Kettering on a trial protocol, made up the cohort. Peripheral blood mononuclear cells were collected pretreatment and during treatment, with between 1 and 8 total time points per patient. The Qiagen DNeasy Blood extraction kit was used to purify genomic DNA from total PBMCs and tumor samples. Collected pretreatment and during treatment, PBMCs were isolated and stored as previously described.

Synthetic TCR analog templates were spiked into each PCR so that absolute template abundance could be estimated from read counts. The immunoSEQ assay was used to amplify TCRbeta CDR3 regions from genomic DNA with bias-controlled V and J gene primers. Sequencing of rearranged TCRbeta segments was performed at approximately 20X coverage. Concerning the study's data processing: Clustering was used to correct sequencing errors, and CDR3s were annotated against IMGT so that V, D and J genes could be assigned. Out-of-frame and stop-codon sequences were excluded, and only productive TCRbeta rearrangements were used in downstream analyses. Clonality was computed as one minus Shannon entropy normalized by the log of the number of unique productive sequences. Clones differing between time points or between blood and tumor were identified using Fisher's exact test with Benjamini-Hochberg correction, with an adjusted p below 0.01 applied as the threshold. The table was pulled from immuneACCESS by TCRdb, which kept in-frame rearrangements only. Such tables lose some clones; where checked, under half of the loss comes from unresolved V genes, and the rest has no known cause. V, J and clone size are those of that table, while D and trimming were read from the DNA. The sample records about 120,000 clones, about 89% of which are singletons. The ten most abundant clones make up more than 1.5% of the sample.

Broad study findings and their caveats: At 3 weeks after the start of treatment, tumor-associated TCR clones in peripheral blood had expanded more in patients with durable benefit (n ≈ 23, p = 0.022). Because of the small sample size (n ≈ 30) and the many exploratory analyses performed, the results are intended to be regarded as hypothesis-generating. A pretreatment peripheral blood TCR clonality below the median was linked to improved progression-free and overall survival.

The specimen comprised PBMCs, sampled around atezolizumab (anti-PD-L1) treatment. The chain is assembled from TRBV5-6 and TRBJ2-7; 8 central nucleotides agree with TRBD2. This sequence was found in a man aged 60 to 75 with urothelial cancer. CDR3 reads: CASSSRTSFPYEQYF. The DNA reads TGTGCCAGCAGCTCTAGGACTAGCTTCCCCTACGAGCAGTACTTC.